The rows below give T cell receptor beta chains drawn from one sample of a study of cytomegalovirus exposure and HLA in healthy donors. TCRdb keeps only in-frame clones here, not all; method: immunoSEQ multiplex PCR. The sample has roughly 130,000 clones, approximately 82% seen once. The specimen sequenced was PBMCs. These receptors all stem from a woman between 18 and 29 years old in good health and CMV-seropositive. Each CDR3 is given with its conserved first and last residue. D genes are given only for firm matches. Some rows have no size entry. The others give once, few or many, or a class for an expanded clone.

-	TRBV2	once	TRBJ2-5	CASSEASETAWETQYF	TGTGCCAGCAGTGAGGCTAGCGAGACTGCTTGGGAGACCCAGTACTTC
-	TRBV28	-	TRBJ1-4	CASSLRGRDEKLFF	TGTGCCAGCAGTTTAAGAGGGAGGGATGAAAAACTGTTTTTT
-	TRBV30	once	TRBJ2-5	CAWSFLGAEETQYF	TGTGCCTGGAGTTTTCTAGGCGCTGAGGAGACCCAGTACTTC
TRBD2	TRBV7-2	-	TRBJ2-5	CANRLAAAETQYF	TGTGCCAACAGACTAGCAGCCGCGGAGACCCAGTACTTC
-	TRBV27	-	TRBJ2-3	CASSPFSSSTDTQYF	TGTGCCAGCAGTCCGTTCTCCTCTAGCACAGATACGCAGTATTTT
-	TRBV19	-	TRBJ2-1	CASSIGTGSSYNEQFF	TGTGCCAGTAGTATAGGTACGGGAAGCTCCTACAATGAGCAGTTCTTC
TRBD2	TRBV7-7	-	TRBJ2-2	CASQRGPNTGELFF	TGTGCTAGCCAGCGGGGCCCGAACACCGGGGAGCTGTTTTTT
TRBD1	TRBV27	-	TRBJ2-7	CASSRDSTYEQYF	TGTGCCAGCAGCCGGGACAGCACCTACGAGCAGTACTTC
-	TRBV19	-	TRBJ1-5	CASSPRPGRNQPQHF	TGTGCCAGTAGTCCCAGACCAGGGCGCAATCAGCCCCAGCATTTT
-	TRBV7-9	-	TRBJ1-2	CASSFADRNDGYTF	TGTGCCAGCAGCTTTGCCGACAGGAACGATGGCTACACCTTC
TRBD2	TRBV14	-	TRBJ2-5	CASSASGRAQYF	TGTGCCAGCAGCGCTAGCGGAAGGGCCCAGTACTTC
-	TRBV4-1	-	TRBJ2-5	CASSQVRGSGETQYF	TGCGCCAGCAGCCAAGTCAGGGGATCCGGGGAGACCCAGTACTTC
-	TRBV19	-	TRBJ2-2	CASKAAEATNTGELFF	TGTGCCAGTAAAGCCGCCGAGGCTACGAACACCGGGGAGCTGTTTTTT
TRBD1	TRBV7-7	few	TRBJ1-5	CASSDGTGNYSNQPQHF	TGTGCTAGCAGTGACGGGACAGGGAATTATAGCAATCAGCCCCAGCATTTT
-	TRBV5-6	-	TRBJ1-4	CASSYRGEKLFF	TGTGCCAGCAGCTATCGAGGAGAAAAACTGTTTTTT
TRBD2	TRBV4-1	-	TRBJ2-5	CASSRIAGGRYQETQYF	TGCGCCAGCAGCCGAATAGCGGGGGGCAGGTACCAAGAGACCCAGTACTTC
-	TRBV6-1	once	TRBJ1-6	CASSDRLANSPLHF	TGTGCCAGCAGTGATCGGTTAGCAAATTCACCCCTCCACTTT
-	TRBV27	-	TRBJ2-3	CASSFVADTQYF	TGTGCCAGCAGTTTCGTAGCAGATACGCAGTATTTT
-	TRBV5-1	-	TRBJ2-2	CASSLDRGSIRELFF	TGCGCCAGCAGCTTGGACCGGGGTAGTATCCGGGAGCTGTTTTTT
-	TRBV5-1	-	TRBJ1-3	CASSGDILSSGNTIYF	TGCGCCAGCAGCGGGGACATTTTGAGCTCTGGAAACACCATATATTTT
TRBD1	TRBV10-3	once	TRBJ2-2	CAISVGTGDTGELFF	TGTGCCATCAGTGTAGGGACAGGGGACACCGGGGAGCTGTTTTTT
-	TRBV13	once	TRBJ1-2	CASSFGGLTNYGYTF	TGTGCCAGCAGCTTCGGGGGACTGACCAACTATGGCTACACCTTC
-	TRBV27	once	TRBJ2-1	CASSGALSLGNEQFF	TGTGCCAGCAGTGGGGCGCTTTCCCTGGGCAATGAGCAGTTCTTC
-	TRBV7-9	-	TRBJ1-2	CSSSPNTGSDGYTF	TGTTCCAGCAGCCCAAATACAGGGTCGGATGGCTACACCTTC
-	TRBV6-4	-	TRBJ2-7	CASSDSISDEQYF	TGTGCCAGCAGTGACTCAATTAGCGACGAGCAGTACTTC
-	TRBV7-6	-	TRBJ2-3	CASSAEGRPVDTQYF	TGTGCCAGCAGCGCGGAGGGACGCCCGGTGGATACGCAGTATTTT
-	TRBV27	-	TRBJ2-3	CASSLWLSSTDTQYF	TGTGCCAGCAGTTTATGGCTCTCCTCCACAGATACGCAGTATTTT
TRBD1	TRBV7-9	-	TRBJ2-7	CSSSLTSGGSPYEQYF	TGTTCCAGCAGCCTAACCTCAGGGGGCTCACCCTACGAGCAGTACTTC
-	TRBV7-9	-	TRBJ2-4	CASSLGADLAKNIQYF	TGTGCCAGCAGCTTAGGTGCGGATCTAGCCAAAAACATTCAGTACTTC
TRBD1	TRBV7-2	-	TRBJ1-1	CASSESPGQKAFF	TGTGCCAGCAGCGAATCTCCGGGACAGAAAGCTTTCTTT
-	TRBV7-2	once	TRBJ2-1	CASSQKYNEQFF	TGTGCCAGCAGTCAGAAATACAATGAGCAGTTCTTC
-	TRBV4-1	-	TRBJ1-1	CASSQAPQNTEAFF	TGCGCCAGCAGCCAAGCCCCCCAGAACACTGAAGCTTTCTTT
-	TRBV28	-	TRBJ1-4	CASSLGGTDEKLFF	TGTGCCAGCAGTTTGGGAGGTACGGATGAAAAACTGTTTTTT
-	TRBV5-4	-	TRBJ1-2	CASSLYDRNYGYTF	TGTGCCAGCAGCTTGTATGACAGAAACTATGGCTACACCTTC
-	TRBV5-1	-	TRBJ1-1	CASSGEVTSKGAFF	TGCGCCAGCAGCGGAGAAGTCACTTCGAAGGGGGCTTTCTTT
TRBD1	TRBV5-4	-	TRBJ1-1	CAGHRDRNEASF	TGTGCCGGCCACCGGGACAGAAACGAGGCTTCCTTT
TRBD2	TRBV4-1	-	TRBJ2-3	CASSQELAGGRTQYF	TGCGCCAGCAGCCAAGAGCTAGCGGGGGGGCGTACGCAGTATTTT
TRBD1	TRBV30	few	TRBJ1-5	CAWSRRDRANQPQHF	TGTGCCTGGAGTCGCCGCGACAGGGCTAATCAGCCCCAGCATTTT
-	TRBV7-2	-	TRBJ2-4	CASSSVAGDKNIQYF	TGTGCCAGCAGCTCCGTAGCCGGGGACAAAAACATTCAGTACTTC
TRBD1	TRBV11-2	-	TRBJ2-3	CASTPDRGKEGSDTQYF	TGTGCCAGCACCCCGGACAGGGGTAAAGAGGGGTCAGATACGCAGTATTTT
TRBD1	TRBV2	few	TRBJ2-7	CASRPRSDRDKTYEQYF	TGTGCCAGCAGGCCCCGATCGGACAGGGACAAAACCTACGAGCAGTACTTC
-	TRBV11-2	-	TRBJ2-5	CASSQGGQETQYF	TGTGCCAGCAGCCAGGGGGGACAAGAGACCCAGTACTTC
-	TRBV10-3	-	TRBJ2-5	CAISESSSGFADGETQYF	TGTGCCATCAGTGAGTCGAGTTCCGGGTTCGCGGATGGGGAGACCCAGTACTTC
-	TRBV21-1	-	TRBJ1-4	CASSKPTGTDYNPEKLFF	TGTGCCAGCAGCAAGCCTACCGGGACAGATTATAATCCCGAAAAACTGTTTTTT
-	TRBV5-1	-	TRBJ2-7	CASSLHEQASYEQYF	TGCGCCAGCAGCTTGCACGAGCAGGCCAGCTACGAGCAGTACTTC
TRBD2	TRBV19	-	TRBJ2-3	CASSPGTSGGRADTQYF	TGTGCCAGTAGTCCCGGGACTAGCGGGGGGCGGGCAGATACGCAGTATTTT
TRBD1	TRBV2	-	TRBJ1-1	CASSEDRGSGTEAFF	TGTGCCAGCAGTGAAGACAGGGGCTCGGGGACTGAAGCTTTCTTT
TRBD2	TRBV5-1	-	TRBJ2-3	CASSSRTGGADTQYF	TGCGCCAGCAGCTCCCGGACTGGGGGGGCAGATACGCAGTATTTT
TRBD1	TRBV7-3	-	TRBJ1-1	CASRRQGANTNTEAFF	TGTGCCAGCAGGCGACAGGGGGCGAATACAAACACTGAAGCTTTCTTT
TRBD2	TRBV7-2	-	TRBJ2-5	CASYRAPGLEQETQYF	TGTGCCAGCTATAGGGCCCCGGGACTAGAGCAAGAGACCCAGTACTTC
-	TRBV2	-	TRBJ2-5	CASSEALGGWQETQYF	TGTGCCAGCAGTGAAGCGCTTGGGGGGTGGCAAGAGACCCAGTACTTC
-	TRBV29-1	-	TRBJ2-5	CSVRKGETQYF	TGCAGCGTTCGGAAGGGGGAGACCCAGTACTTC
-	TRBV7-4	-	TRBJ1-3	CASSPLPLRNTGFSGNTIYF	TGTGCCAGCAGCCCCCTCCCCCTTAGAAATACAGGGTTCTCTGGAAACACCATATATTTT
-	TRBV5-5	-	TRBJ1-2	CASSFTGIANYGYTF	TGTGCCAGCAGCTTTACAGGAATCGCTAACTATGGCTACACCTTC
-	TRBV6-1	-	TRBJ1-5	CASSEPQVNRNQPQHF	TGTGCCAGCAGTGAACCCCAAGTCAACAGGAATCAGCCCCAGCATTTT
-	TRBV7-9	-	TRBJ2-2	CASEIGGHGTGELFF	TGTGCCAGTGAGATCGGGGGGCACGGCACCGGGGAGCTGTTTTTT